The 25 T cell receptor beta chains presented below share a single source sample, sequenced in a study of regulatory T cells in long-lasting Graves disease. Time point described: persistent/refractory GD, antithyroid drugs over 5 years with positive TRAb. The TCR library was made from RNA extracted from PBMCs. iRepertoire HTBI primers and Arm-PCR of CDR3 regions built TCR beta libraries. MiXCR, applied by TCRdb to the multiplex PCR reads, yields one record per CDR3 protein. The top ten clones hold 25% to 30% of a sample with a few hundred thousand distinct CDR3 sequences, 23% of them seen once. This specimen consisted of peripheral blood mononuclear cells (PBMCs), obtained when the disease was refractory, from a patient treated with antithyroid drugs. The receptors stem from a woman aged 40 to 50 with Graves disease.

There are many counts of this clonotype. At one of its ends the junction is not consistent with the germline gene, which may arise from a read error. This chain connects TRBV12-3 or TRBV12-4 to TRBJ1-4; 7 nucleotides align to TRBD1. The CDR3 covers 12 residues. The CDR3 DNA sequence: TGTGCCAGCAGTTTAGCATCCGGACAGGCCAGTTTT. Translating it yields CASSLASGQASF.

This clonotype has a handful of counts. This CDR3 reads CASSLEIRYEQYF. DNA of the CDR3: TGCGCCAGCAGCTTGGAAATTCGGTACGAGCAGTACTTC. The chain carries TRBV5-1 and TRBJ2-7; D not certain. The V end lost 0 bases, the J end lost 4 bases, and 8 bases lay between the germline ends. CDR1 and CDR2 from the germline V gene are SGHRS and YFSETQ. CDR3 size: 13 residues.

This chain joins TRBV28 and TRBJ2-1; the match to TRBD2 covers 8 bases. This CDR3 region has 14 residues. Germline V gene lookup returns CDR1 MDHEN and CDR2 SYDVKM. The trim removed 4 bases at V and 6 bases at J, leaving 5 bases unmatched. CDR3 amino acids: CASSWAGGSNEQFF. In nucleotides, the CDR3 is TGTGCCAGCAGTTGGGCGGGGGGTTCCAATGAGCAGTTCTTC. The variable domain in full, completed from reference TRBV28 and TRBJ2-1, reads DVKVTQSSRYLVKRTGEKVFLECVQDMDHENMFWYRQDPGLGLRLIYFSYDVKMKEKGDIPEGYSVSREKKERFSLILESASTNQTSMYLCASSWAGGSNEQFFGPGTRLTVL.

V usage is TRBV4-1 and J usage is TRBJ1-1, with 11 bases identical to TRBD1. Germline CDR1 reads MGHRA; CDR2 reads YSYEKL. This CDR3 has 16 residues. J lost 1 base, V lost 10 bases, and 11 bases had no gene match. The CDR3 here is CAKADRGQGENTEAFF. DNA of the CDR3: TGCGCCAAAGCGGATAGGGGACAGGGGGAGAACACTGAAGCTTTCTTT.

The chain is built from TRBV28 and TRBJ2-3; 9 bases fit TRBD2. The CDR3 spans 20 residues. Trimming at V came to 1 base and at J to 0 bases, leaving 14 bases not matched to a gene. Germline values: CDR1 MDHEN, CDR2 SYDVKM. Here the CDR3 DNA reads TGTGCCAGCAGTTTATTAGTTTCGGCGGGAGGGTCTTCAAGCACAGATACGCAGTATTTT. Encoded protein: CASSLLVSAGGSSSTDTQYF.

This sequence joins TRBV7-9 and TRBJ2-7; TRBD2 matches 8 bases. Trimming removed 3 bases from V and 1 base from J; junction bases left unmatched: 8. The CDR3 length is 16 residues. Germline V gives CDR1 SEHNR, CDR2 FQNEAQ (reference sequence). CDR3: CASSFFTGGPSYEQYF. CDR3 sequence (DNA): TGTGCCAGCAGCTTTTTCACGGGAGGGCCGTCCTACGAGCAGTACTTC.

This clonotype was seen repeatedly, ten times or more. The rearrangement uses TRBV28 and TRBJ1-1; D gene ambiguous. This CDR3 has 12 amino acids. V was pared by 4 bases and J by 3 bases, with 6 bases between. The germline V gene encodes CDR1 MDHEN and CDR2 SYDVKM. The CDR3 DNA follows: TGTGCCAGCAGTTACAGAGACACTGAAGCTTTCTTT. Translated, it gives CASSYRDTEAFF.

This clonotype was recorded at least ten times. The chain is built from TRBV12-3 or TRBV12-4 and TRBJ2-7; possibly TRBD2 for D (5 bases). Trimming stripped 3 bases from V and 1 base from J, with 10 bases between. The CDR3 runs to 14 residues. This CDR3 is CASSLEAESYEQYF. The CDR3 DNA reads TGTGCCAGCAGTTTGGAGGCGGAGTCCTACGAGCAGTACTTC.

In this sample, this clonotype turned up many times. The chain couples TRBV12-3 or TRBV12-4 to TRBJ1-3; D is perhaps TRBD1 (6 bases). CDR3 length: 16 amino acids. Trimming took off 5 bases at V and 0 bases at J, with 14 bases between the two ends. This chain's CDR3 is CASSQDRTHSGNTIYF. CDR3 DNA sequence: TGTGCCAGCAGTCAAGACAGGACCCACTCTGGAAACACCATATATTTT.

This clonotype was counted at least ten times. The CDR3 spells CATSRPALRRLLFF. In nucleotides, the CDR3 is TGTGCCACCAGCAGACCGGCCCTCCGCCGACTACTGTTTTTT. The gene calls are TRBV15 and TRBJ1-4; D remains unclear. The CDR3 length is 14 residues. Per the germline V gene, CDR1 is LNHNV and CDR2 is YYDKDF (reference sequence). Trimming cost V 2 bases and J 13 bases, with 17 bases left between them.

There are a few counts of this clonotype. The CDR3 nucleotides read TGTGCCAGCAGCTTATCCGCAGCGAGCTCTGGAAACACCATATATTTT. Translation: CASSLSAASSGNTIYF. The chain uses TRBV11-2 and TRBJ1-3, with D unresolved. The CDR3 runs to 16 residues. Germline lookup yields CDR1 SGHAT and CDR2 FQNNGV. Trimming took off 2 bases at V and 0 bases at J, with 11 bases between the two ends. Full variable domain (rest looked up from reference TRBV11-2 and TRBJ1-3): EAGVAQSPRYKIIEKRQSVAFWCNPISGHATLYWYQQILGQGPKLLIQFQNNGVVDDSQLPKDRFSAERLKGVDSTLKIQPAKLEDSAVYLCASSLSAASSGNTIYFGEGSWLTVV.

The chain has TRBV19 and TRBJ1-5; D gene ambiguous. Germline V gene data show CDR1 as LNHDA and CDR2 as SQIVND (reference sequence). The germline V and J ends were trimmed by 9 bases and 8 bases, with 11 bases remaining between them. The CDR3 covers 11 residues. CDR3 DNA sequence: TGTGCCAGCAAAACGGTGGAGCCCCAGCATTTT. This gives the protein CASKTVEPQHF.

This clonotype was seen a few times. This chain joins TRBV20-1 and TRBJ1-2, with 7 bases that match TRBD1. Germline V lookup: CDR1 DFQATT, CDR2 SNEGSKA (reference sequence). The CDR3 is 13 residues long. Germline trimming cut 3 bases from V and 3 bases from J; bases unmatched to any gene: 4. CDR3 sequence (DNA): TGCAGTGCTAGTGACAGGGTTGACTATGGCTACACCTTC. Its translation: CSASDRVDYGYTF.

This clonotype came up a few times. In DNA, the CDR3 is TGTGCCACCAGTGATCCTAGGCAGGGAAACCAAGAGACCCAGTACTTC. Its protein is CATSDPRQGNQETQYF. J is TRBJ2-5 and V is TRBV24-1, with a weak D call TRBD1 (5 bases). The V end was cut by 3 bases, the J end by 0 bases, with 13 bases between. Per the germline V gene, CDR1 is KGHDR and CDR2 is SFDVKD. This CDR3 contains 16 residues.

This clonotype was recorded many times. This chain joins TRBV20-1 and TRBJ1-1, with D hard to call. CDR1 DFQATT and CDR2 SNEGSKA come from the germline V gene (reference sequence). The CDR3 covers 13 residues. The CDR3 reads CSGAIRAQLEAFF. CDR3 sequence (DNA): TGCAGCGGAGCTATACGGGCACAGCTTGAAGCTTTCTTT.

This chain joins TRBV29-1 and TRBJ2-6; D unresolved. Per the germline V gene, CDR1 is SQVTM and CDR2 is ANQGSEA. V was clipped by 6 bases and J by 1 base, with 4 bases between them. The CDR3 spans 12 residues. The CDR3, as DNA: TGCAGCGTCATTTCTGGGGCCAACGTCCTGACTTTC. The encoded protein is CSVISGANVLTF.

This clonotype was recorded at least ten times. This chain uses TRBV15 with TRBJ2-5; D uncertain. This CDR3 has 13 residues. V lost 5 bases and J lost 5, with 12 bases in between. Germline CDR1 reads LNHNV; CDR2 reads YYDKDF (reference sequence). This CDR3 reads CATSRHPPETQYF. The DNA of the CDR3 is TGTGCCACCAGCCGACATCCGCCGGAGACCCAGTACTTC.

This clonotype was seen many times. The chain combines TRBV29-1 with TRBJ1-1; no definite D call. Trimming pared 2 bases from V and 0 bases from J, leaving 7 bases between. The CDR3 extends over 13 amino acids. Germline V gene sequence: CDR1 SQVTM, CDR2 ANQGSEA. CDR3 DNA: TGCAGCGTTGAAAAAGGCGTGAACACTGAAGCTTTCTTT. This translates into CSVEKGVNTEAFF.

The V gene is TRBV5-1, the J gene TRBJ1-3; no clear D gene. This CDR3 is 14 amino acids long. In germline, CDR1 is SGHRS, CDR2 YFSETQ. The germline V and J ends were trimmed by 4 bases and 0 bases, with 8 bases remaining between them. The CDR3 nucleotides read TGCGCCAGCAGCGGTGGAGACTCTGGAAACACCATATATTTT. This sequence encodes CASSGGDSGNTIYF. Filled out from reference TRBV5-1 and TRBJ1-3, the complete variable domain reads KAGVTQTPRYLIKTRGQQVTLSCSPISGHRSVSWYQQTPGQGLQFLFEYFSETQRNKGNFPGRFSGRQFSNSRSEMNVSTLELGDSALYLCASSGGDSGNTIYFGEGSWLTVV.

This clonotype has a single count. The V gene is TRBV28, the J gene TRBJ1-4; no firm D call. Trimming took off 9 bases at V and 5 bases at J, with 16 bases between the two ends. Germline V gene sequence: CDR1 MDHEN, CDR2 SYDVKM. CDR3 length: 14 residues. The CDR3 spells CASVAGVTNEKLFF. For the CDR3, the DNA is TGTGCCAGTGTTGCCGGGGTGACGAATGAAAAACTGTTTTTT.

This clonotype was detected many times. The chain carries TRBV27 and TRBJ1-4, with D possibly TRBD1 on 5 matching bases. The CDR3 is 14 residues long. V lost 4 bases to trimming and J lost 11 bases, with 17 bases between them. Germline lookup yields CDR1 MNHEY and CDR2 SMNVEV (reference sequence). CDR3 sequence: CASSSWGGDRKLFF. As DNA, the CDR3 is TGTGCCAGCAGTTCATGGGGCGGAGACCGGAAACTGTTTTTT.

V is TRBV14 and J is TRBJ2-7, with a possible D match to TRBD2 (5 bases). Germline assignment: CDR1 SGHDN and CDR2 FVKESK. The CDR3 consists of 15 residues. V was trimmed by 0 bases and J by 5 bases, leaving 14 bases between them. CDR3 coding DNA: TGTGCCAGCAGCCAAGACAGGTTCGTCGGGAACGAGCAGTACTTC. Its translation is CASSQDRFVGNEQYF.

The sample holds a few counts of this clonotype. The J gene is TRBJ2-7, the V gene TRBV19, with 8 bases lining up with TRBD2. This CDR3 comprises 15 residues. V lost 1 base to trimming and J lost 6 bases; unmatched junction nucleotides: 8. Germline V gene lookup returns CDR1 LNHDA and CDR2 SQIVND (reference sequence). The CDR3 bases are TGTGCCAGTAGTATAGTTGCAGCGGGAGCCACCGAGCAGTACTTC. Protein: CASSIVAAGATEQYF.

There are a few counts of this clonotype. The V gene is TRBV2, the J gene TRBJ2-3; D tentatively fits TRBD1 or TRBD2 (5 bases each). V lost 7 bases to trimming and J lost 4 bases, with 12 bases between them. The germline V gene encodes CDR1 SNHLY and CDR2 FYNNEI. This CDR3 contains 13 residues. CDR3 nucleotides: TGTGCCAGCAATCTGAGGGGCGCAGATACGCAGTATTTT. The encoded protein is CASNLRGADTQYF.

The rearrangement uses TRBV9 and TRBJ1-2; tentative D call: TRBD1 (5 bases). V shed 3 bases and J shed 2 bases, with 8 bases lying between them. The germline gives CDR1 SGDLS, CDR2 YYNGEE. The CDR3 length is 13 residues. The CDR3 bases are TGTGCCAGCAGCGGCAGGGTGAACTATGGCTACACCTTC. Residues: CASSGRVNYGYTF.